Detailed here is one TCR beta chain. Generated by immunoSEQ multiplex PCR, the TCRdb table keeps only in-frame clones and is missing some. This sample has 64,000 or so clones; about 90% occur once, and the top ten carry around a tenth. Time point defined: cycle 4 day 1 (C4D1), after 6 weeks of nivolumab. Relapse was seen in all patients after autologous stem cell transplantation, and brentuximab vedotin exposure was variable. The data derive from a study of PD-1 blockade in classical Hodgkin lymphoma. The source was peripheral blood mononuclear cells (PBMCs), collected before the fourth cycle of nivolumab. The clonotype originates from a human donor with classical Hodgkin lymphoma.

The CDR3 protein is CATSSDGLRENEKLFF. As DNA, the CDR3 is TGTGCCACCAGCAGTGACGGACTGAGGGAAAATGAAAAACTGTTTTTT. V and J are TRBV15 and TRBJ1-4; D is unclear. CDR1 and CDR2 from the germline V gene are LNHNV and YYDKDF (reference sequence). Trimming pared 3 bases from V and 5 bases from J, leaving 16 bases between. This CDR3 has 16 amino acids. The variable domain in full, completed from reference TRBV15 and TRBJ1-4, reads DAMVIQNPRYQVTQFGKPVTLSCSQTLNHNVMYWYQQKSSQAPKLLFHYYDKDFNNEADTPDNFQSRRPNTSFCFLDIRSPGLGDTAMYLCATSSDGLRENEKLFFGSGTQLSVL.